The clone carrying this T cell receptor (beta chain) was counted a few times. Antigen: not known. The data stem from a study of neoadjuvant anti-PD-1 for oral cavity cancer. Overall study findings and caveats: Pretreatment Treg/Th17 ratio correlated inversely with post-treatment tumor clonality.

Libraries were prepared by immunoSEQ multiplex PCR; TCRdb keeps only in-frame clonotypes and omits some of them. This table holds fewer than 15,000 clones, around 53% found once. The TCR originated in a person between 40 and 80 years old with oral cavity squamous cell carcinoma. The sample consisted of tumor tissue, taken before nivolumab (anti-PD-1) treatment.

The CDR3 DNA sequence: TGCGCCAGCAGCTTGAGGACGGACCAAGATACGCAGTATTTT. Translation gives CASSLRTDQDTQYF. The chain is built from TRBV5-1 and TRBJ2-3, with D unresolved. In germline, CDR1 is SGHRS, CDR2 YFSETQ. The CDR3 is 14 residues long. Trimming removed 1 base at V and 5 bases at J, with 11 bases between.